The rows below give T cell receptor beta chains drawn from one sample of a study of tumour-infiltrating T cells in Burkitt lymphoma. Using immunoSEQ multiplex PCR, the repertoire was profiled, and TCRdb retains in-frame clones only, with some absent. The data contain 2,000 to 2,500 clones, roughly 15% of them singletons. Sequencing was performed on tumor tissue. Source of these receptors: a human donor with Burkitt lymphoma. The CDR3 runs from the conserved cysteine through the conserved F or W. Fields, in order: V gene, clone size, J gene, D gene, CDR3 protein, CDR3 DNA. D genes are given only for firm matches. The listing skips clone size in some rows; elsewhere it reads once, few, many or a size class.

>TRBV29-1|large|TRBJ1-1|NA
CSVVRVDTEAFF
TGCAGCGTTGTCAGGGTTGACACTGAAGCTTTCTTT
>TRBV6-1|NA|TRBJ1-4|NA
CASSEFLLATNEKLFF
TGTGCCAGCAGTGAATTTCTCCTTGCAACTAATGAAAAACTGTTTTTT
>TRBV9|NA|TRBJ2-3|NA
CASSVAQGGYTDTQYF
TGTGCCAGCAGCGTAGCACAGGGTGGTTACACAGATACGCAGTATTTT
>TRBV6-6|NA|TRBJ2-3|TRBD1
CASSLTGEDTQYF
TGTGCCAGCAGTTTGACAGGGGAAGATACGCAGTATTTT
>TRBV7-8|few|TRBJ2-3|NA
CASSFRRASSTDTQYF
TGTGCCAGCAGCTTCAGGCGGGCCTCTAGCACAGATACGCAGTATTTT
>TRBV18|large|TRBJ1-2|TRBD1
CASSPGDRFGYGYTF
TGTGCCAGCTCACCGGGGGACAGGTTCGGATATGGCTACACCTTC
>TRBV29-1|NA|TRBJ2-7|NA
CSPTPRGGGRYEQYF
TGCAGCCCGACTCCCAGGGGCGGGGGTCGCTACGAGCAGTACTTC
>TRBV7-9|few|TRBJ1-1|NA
CASSFGNTEAFF
TGTGCCAGCAGCTTCGGGAACACTGAAGCTTTCTTT
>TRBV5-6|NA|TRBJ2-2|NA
CASSLTQGNTGELFF
TGTGCCAGCAGCTTAACACAGGGGAACACCGGGGAGCTGTTTTTT
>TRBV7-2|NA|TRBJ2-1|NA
CASSLPGVYNEQFF
TGTGCCAGCAGCCTGCCGGGGGTCTACAATGAGCAGTTCTTC
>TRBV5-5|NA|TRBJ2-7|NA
CASSGTVQAYEQYF
TGTGCCAGCAGCGGCACAGTGCAAGCCTACGAGCAGTACTTC
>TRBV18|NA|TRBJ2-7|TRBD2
CASSLQTSGRYYEQYF
TGTGCCAGCTCACTGCAAACTAGCGGGAGGTACTACGAGCAGTACTTC
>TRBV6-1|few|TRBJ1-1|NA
CASRGGGTDTEAFF
TGTGCCAGCAGAGGGGGGGGGACTGACACTGAAGCTTTCTTT
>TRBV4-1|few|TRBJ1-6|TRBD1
CASSQYRSDRGHPPLHF
TGCGCCAGCAGCCAATACCGGTCGGACAGGGGCCACCCGCCCCTCCACTTT
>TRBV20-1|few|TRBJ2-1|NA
CSARVGREQFF
TGCAGTGCTAGAGTGGGGCGTGAGCAGTTCTTC
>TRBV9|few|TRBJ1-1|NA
CASSAHESTEAFF
TGTGCCAGCAGCGCCCACGAGAGCACTGAAGCTTTCTTT
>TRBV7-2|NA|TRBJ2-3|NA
CASSSRQTDTQYF
TGTGCCAGCAGCTCACGACAGACAGATACGCAGTATTTT
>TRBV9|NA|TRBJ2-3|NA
CASNPASLTDTQYF
TGTGCCAGCAATCCCGCTAGTCTAACAGATACGCAGTATTTT
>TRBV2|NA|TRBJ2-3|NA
CASRYRDSFTDTQYF
TGTGCCAGCCGGTATCGCGACAGTTTCACAGATACGCAGTATTTT
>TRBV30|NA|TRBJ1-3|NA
CAWSAVSGNTIYF
TGTGCCTGGAGTGCCGTCTCTGGAAACACCATATATTTT
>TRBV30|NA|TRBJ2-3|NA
CAWGSTDTQYF
TGTGCCTGGGGTAGCACAGATACGCAGTATTTT
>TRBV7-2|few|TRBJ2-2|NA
CASSLARAGNGELFF
TGTGCCAGCAGCTTAGCGCGGGCAGGGAACGGGGAGCTGTTTTTT
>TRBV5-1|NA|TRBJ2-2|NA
CASSLAFSGELFF
TGCGCCAGCAGCTTGGCCTTTTCCGGGGAGCTGTTTTTT
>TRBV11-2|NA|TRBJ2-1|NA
CASSRGGRGRLNEQFF
TGTGCCAGCAGCCGAGGGGGCAGGGGGAGGTTGAATGAGCAGTTCTTC
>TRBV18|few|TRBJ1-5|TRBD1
CASSPQGASNQPQHF
TGTGCCAGCTCACCACAGGGGGCGAGCAATCAGCCCCAGCATTTT
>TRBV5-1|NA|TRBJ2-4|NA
CASSFGDWTGNIQYF
TGCGCCAGCAGCTTCGGGGACTGGACCGGAAACATTCAGTACTTC
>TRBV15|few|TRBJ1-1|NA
CATSRAEGPMNTEAFF
TGTGCCACCAGCAGAGCGGAGGGACCGATGAACACTGAAGCTTTCTTT